These 14 T cell receptor beta chains were all obtained from the same sample, sequenced in a study of T cells after yellow fever vaccination. One entry per CDR3 protein, called by TCRdb with MiXCR from the 5' RACE reads. In the table there are some 350,000 distinct CDR3 sequences, about 8.7% of which are singletons. The starting material was PBMCs, obtained on the day of the first yellow fever vaccination. These receptors were collected from a man younger than 30 who received the YFV17D yellow fever vaccine.

This chain joins TRBV18 and TRBJ2-7; maybe TRBD1 (5 bases). Germline CDR1 is KGHSH and CDR2 is LQKENI. The V end lost 3 bases, the J end lost 1 base, and 7 bases lay between the germline ends. The CDR3 sequence is 13 residues long. This chain's CDR3 is CASSPDTSYEQYV. The CDR3 DNA reads as TGTGCCAGCTCACCGGACACTTCCTACGAGCAGTACGTC.

This clonotype was seen only a few times. This sequence joins TRBV5-1 and TRBJ2-3, with unresolved D. This CDR3 is 15 amino acids long. V was cut by 0 bases and J by 5 bases, with 13 bases left in between. From germline, CDR1 is SGHRS and CDR2 YFSETQ. The CDR3: CASSLVGWSGDTQYF. The CDR3 DNA reads as TGCGCCAGCAGCTTGGTCGGGTGGAGTGGAGATACGCAGTATTTT. The complete variable domain, with remaining parts taken from reference TRBV5-1 and TRBJ2-3, reads KAGVTQTPRYLIKTRGQQVTLSCSPISGHRSVSWYQQTPGQGLQFLFEYFSETQRNKGNFPGRFSGRQFSNSRSEMNVSTLELGDSALYLCASSLVGWSGDTQYFGPGTRLTVL.

This clonotype has a handful of counts. V usage is TRBV20-1 and J usage is TRBJ1-2; D remains ambiguous. This CDR3 is 13 amino acids long. Looked up from germline, CDR1 is DFQATT and CDR2 is SNEGSKA (reference sequence). V lost 0 bases and J 14 bases, leaving 19 bases between the germline ends. The chain's CDR3 is CSAREILDGFLTF. Here the CDR3 DNA reads TGCAGTGCTAGAGAGATCCTCGACGGCTTCCTAACCTTC.

A word on this clonotype: This could be a read error, since a much larger clone is one nucleotide away. The chain is built from TRBV29-1 and TRBJ2-7, with 7 nucleotides matching TRBD1. CDR3 length equals 11 residues. Germline-derived CDR1 and CDR2 are SQVTM and ANQGSEA. The CDR3 loop is CNAGTDYEQYV. The CDR3 DNA reads as TGCAACGCCGGGACAGACTACGAGCAGTACGTC.

This clonotype was found many times. The gene calls are TRBV6-2 or TRBV6-3 and TRBJ2-1, with 9 nucleotides matching TRBD1. The trim removed 0 bases at V and 6 bases at J, leaving 0 bases unmatched. This CDR3 has 14 amino acids. Germline V gives CDR1 MNHEY, CDR2 SVGEGT. CDR3 nucleotides: TGTGCCAGCAGTTACTCGACAGGGGGCAATGAGCAGTTCTTC. This gives the protein CASSYSTGGNEQFF.

This clonotype was recorded many times. This CDR3 reads CASSFQGSYEQYF. As DNA, the CDR3 is TGTGCCAGCAGCTTTCAGGGCTCCTACGAGCAGTACTTC. The V and J genes are TRBV7-2 and TRBJ2-7; D possibly corresponds to TRBD1 (5 bases). CDR1 and CDR2 from the germline V gene are SGHTA and FQGNSA. V gave up 3 bases and J gave up 0 bases, with 6 bases separating them. The CDR3 spans 13 residues.

The V and J genes are TRBV5-5 and TRBJ2-7, with D unclear. The CDR3 has 14 residues. CDR1 and CDR2 (germline): SGHKS, YYEKEE (reference sequence). Deletions cut 1 base from V and 1 base from J, with 9 bases between. The chain's CDR3 is CASSLLSASYEQYV. Here the CDR3 DNA reads TGTGCCAGCAGCTTGTTGTCTGCATCCTACGAGCAGTACGTC.

V and J are TRBV27 and TRBJ1-5; D uncertain. This CDR3 has 14 residues. Germline V lookup: CDR1 MNHEY, CDR2 SMNVEV (reference sequence). V was shortened by 2 bases and J by 6 bases, with 11 bases between the two germline ends. Here the CDR3 DNA reads TGTGCCAGCAGTTTAGAACCTAGGGTTCAGCCCCAGCATTTT. Translated, it gives CASSLEPRVQPQHF.

The chain combines TRBV10-2 with TRBJ1-1; D unresolved. V was trimmed by 8 bases and J by 2 bases, leaving 9 bases between them. Per germline, CDR1 WSHSY and CDR2 SAAADI. The CDR3 sequence is 12 residues long. CDR3 DNA: TGCGCCAGCGGGGTCCGAAACACTGAAGCTTTCTTT. Its translation is CASGVRNTEAFF.

The genes are TRBV11-2 and TRBJ2-1; weak D call: TRBD1 (6 bases). The CDR3 runs 17 residues. CDR1 is SGHAT and CDR2 is FQNNGV in the germline V gene. Trimming left V 5 bases short and J 2 bases short, with 19 bases between. CDR3: CASSEPRTATPYNEQFF. CDR3 nucleotide sequence: TGTGCCAGCAGCGAGCCAAGGACAGCCACCCCCTACAATGAGCAGTTCTTC. The variable domain in full, completed from reference TRBV11-2 and TRBJ2-1, reads EAGVAQSPRYKIIEKRQSVAFWCNPISGHATLYWYQQILGQGPKLLIQFQNNGVVDDSQLPKDRFSAERLKGVDSTLKIQPAKLEDSAVYLCASSEPRTATPYNEQFFGPGTRLTVL.

Only a few counts were recorded for this clonotype. The chain couples TRBV27 to TRBJ1-2; a possible D gene is TRBD1 (5 bases). The CDR3 length is 14 residues. Trimming took 6 bases from V and 2 from J, leaving 13 bases between them. Per germline, CDR1 MNHEY and CDR2 SMNVEV (reference sequence). In nucleotides, the CDR3 is TGTGCCAGCAGGAACTTACAGGTGAACTATGGCTACACCTTC. It is translated as CASRNLQVNYGYTF.

In its sample, this clonotype was seen a few times. CDR3 in amino acids: CASSQTSYEQYF. As DNA, the CDR3 is TGTGCCAGCAGCCAAACTTCCTACGAGCAGTACTTC. V usage is TRBV4-2 and J usage is TRBJ2-7; D is uncertain. Germline loops: CDR1 LGHNA, CDR2 YNFKEQ. V lost 2 bases and J 1 base, leaving 3 bases between the germline ends. This CDR3 is built from 12 residues.

V usage is TRBV12-3 or TRBV12-4 and J usage is TRBJ2-3; the match to TRBD1 covers 7 bases. With 4 bases clipped from V and 1 base from J, the junction kept 2 bases outside the gene matches. CDR3 length equals 14 residues. The DNA of the CDR3 is TGTGCCAGCAGTTGGGGACAGCGCACAGATACGCAGTATTTT. Protein sequence: CASSWGQRTDTQYF.

This clonotype came up many times. This chain joins TRBV4-2 and TRBJ2-3; TRBD2 matches 7 bases. The J segment lost 6 bases and the V segment lost 3 bases, leaving 12 bases of the junction unmatched. This CDR3 is 16 amino acids long. Germline V lookup: CDR1 LGHNA, CDR2 YNFKEQ. The CDR3 spells CASSQPGLKDWDTQYF. Here the CDR3 DNA reads TGTGCCAGCAGCCAGCCGGGACTAAAGGATTGGGATACGCAGTATTTT.